The 27 T cell receptor beta chains given below trace back to one sample, sequenced in a study of shared clonotypes between healthy human individuals. Profiling relied on immunoSEQ multiplex PCR, and the TCRdb table lists in-frame clones only, not all of them. Of 1.5 million to 2.5 million clones in the sample, roughly 94% are singletons; the top ten hold around 1%. Terminally differentiated effector memory CD45RA+ cells were left out of the naive CD8 fraction, which was CD45RO-negative and positively selected for CCR7. The material sequenced was naive CD8+ T cells sorted from blood. The receptor source for this set is a man younger than 30 in good health.

In the case of this clone: In the same sample, other DNA sequences code for this CDR3. The V call is TRBV9, the J call TRBJ2-7; the match to TRBD1 covers 9 bases. CDR1 is SGDLS, CDR2 YYNGEE, per germline. With V trimmed by 3 bases and J by 1 base, 5 bases remained unmatched. This CDR3 region has 15 residues. The CDR3 DNA reads TGTGCCAGCAGCGACGGACAGGGGCCTTCCTACGAGCAGTACTTC. Translated: CASSDGQGPSYEQYF.

The V call is TRBV30, the J call TRBJ2-3; D is perhaps TRBD1 or TRBD2 (5 bases each). Per the germline V gene, CDR1 is GTSNPN and CDR2 is SVGIG (reference sequence). This CDR3 contains 13 residues. V was clipped by 5 bases and J by 2 bases, with 11 bases between them. The chain's CDR3 is CAWSQGTTDTQYF. In nucleotides, the CDR3 is TGTGCCTGGTCTCAAGGGACCACAGATACGCAGTATTTT. Based on the CDR3 plus reference TRBV30 and TRBJ2-3, the full variable domain is SQTIHQWPATLVQPVGSPLSLECTVEGTSNPNLYWYRQAAGRGLQLLFYSVGIGQISSEVPQNLSASRPQDRQFILSSKKLLLSDSGFYLCAWSQGTTDTQYFGPGTRLTVL.

The chain uses TRBV2 and TRBJ1-2; perhaps TRBD1 as D (6 bases). V lost 4 bases and J lost 1, with 16 bases in between. The CDR3 runs to 16 residues. CDR1 SNHLY and CDR2 FYNNEI come from the germline V gene. Here the CDR3 DNA reads TGTGCCAGCAGTGTTCCAGGGGCAGGCCTTAACTATGGCTACACCTTC. It is translated as CASSVPGAGLNYGYTF.

The gene calls are TRBV27 and TRBJ2-7; 9 nucleotides agree with TRBD1. Germline CDR1 MNHEY, CDR2 SMNVEV (reference sequence). The CDR3 length is 15 residues. V gave up 6 bases and J gave up 3 bases; unmatched junction bases: 9. Here the CDR3 reads CASSPHRDRDYEQYF. CDR3 coding DNA: TGTGCCAGCAGCCCCCACCGGGACAGGGACTACGAGCAGTACTTC.

The rearrangement links TRBV5-1 to TRBJ1-1; D perhaps matches TRBD1 (6 bases). This CDR3 comprises 17 residues. With 1 base removed from V and 0 bases from J, the gap between germline ends came to 16 bases. In germline, CDR1 is SGHRS, CDR2 YFSETQ. The CDR3 is CASSLWGPTVMNTEAFF. CDR3 nucleotides: TGCGCCAGCAGCTTGTGGGGGCCGACAGTCATGAACACTGAAGCTTTCTTT. The variable domain in full, completed from reference TRBV5-1 and TRBJ1-1, reads KAGVTQTPRYLIKTRGQQVTLSCSPISGHRSVSWYQQTPGQGLQFLFEYFSETQRNKGNFPGRFSGRQFSNSRSEMNVSTLELGDSALYLCASSLWGPTVMNTEAFFGQGTRLTVV.

The chain recombines TRBV6-5 with TRBJ1-3; D uncertain. The germline gives CDR1 MNHEY, CDR2 SVGAGI. The CDR3 has 13 residues. The V and J ends lost 4 bases and 3 bases respectively, with 7 bases between them. This CDR3 reads CASSFQVGNTIYF. In nucleotides, the CDR3 is TGTGCCAGCAGTTTTCAAGTTGGAAACACCATATATTTT.

The chain carries TRBV6-1 and TRBJ1-5; maybe TRBD1 (5 bases). CDR1 is MNHNS, CDR2 SASEGT, per germline. The CDR3 consists of 17 residues. V was clipped by 0 bases and J by 3 bases, with 15 bases between them. CDR3 amino acids: CASSEAVLLGHNQPQHF. The CDR3 DNA sequence: TGTGCCAGCAGTGAAGCGGTCCTATTGGGGCACAATCAGCCCCAGCATTTT.

The chain joins TRBV5-1 to TRBJ2-3; a weak D match, TRBD2 (6 bases). The CDR3 contains 14 residues. From germline, CDR1 is SGHRS and CDR2 YFSETQ. Trimming pared 3 bases from V and 5 bases from J, leaving 13 bases between. The CDR3 nucleotides are TGCGCCAGCAGCTCGGGGGTTTGGGAAGATACGCAGTATTTT. Encoded protein: CASSSGVWEDTQYF.

The chain uses TRBV5-5 and TRBJ2-7, with 7 nucleotides matching TRBD1. The CDR3 has 14 residues. From germline, CDR1 is SGHKS and CDR2 YYEKEE (reference sequence). V trimming: 0 bases; J trimming: 4 bases; junction bases outside the gene matches: 4. The CDR3: CASSLERGPYEQYF. The CDR3, as DNA: TGTGCCAGCAGCTTGGAAAGGGGGCCTTACGAGCAGTACTTC. The whole variable domain, filled in from reference TRBV5-5 and TRBJ2-7, reads DAGVTQSPTHLIKTRGQQVTLRCSPISGHKSVSWYQQVLGQGPQFIFQYYEKEERGRGNFPDRFSARQFPNYSSELNVNALLLGDSALYLCASSLERGPYEQYFGPGTRLTVT.

V and J are TRBV27 and TRBJ2-5; D possibly uses TRBD1 or TRBD2 (5 bases each). The germline V and J ends were trimmed by 6 bases and 5 bases, with 13 bases remaining between them. CDR1 MNHEY and CDR2 SMNVEV come from the germline V gene (reference sequence). There are 13 residues in the CDR3. The CDR3 sequence is CASRTIGAETQYF. The CDR3 DNA sequence: TGTGCCAGCAGGACAATCGGGGCGGAGACCCAGTACTTC.

The genes are TRBV7-9 and TRBJ2-1; 8 nucleotides align to TRBD1. The junction had 0 bases not matched to a gene; V was cut back by 3 bases and J by 8 bases. The CDR3 sequence is 12 residues long. The germline gives CDR1 SEHNR, CDR2 FQNEAQ (reference sequence). CDR3 amino acids: CASSLTGDEQFF. The CDR3 nucleotides are TGTGCCAGCAGCTTGACAGGGGATGAGCAGTTCTTC.

The gene calls are TRBV4-1 and TRBJ1-6; D not resolved. The CDR3 consists of 17 residues. Trimming took off 0 bases at V and 3 bases at J, with 12 bases between the two ends. CDR1 is MGHRA, CDR2 YSYEKL, per germline. The CDR3 is CASSQEKGGDYNSPLHF. The CDR3 nucleotides are TGCGCCAGCAGCCAAGAGAAGGGAGGAGACTATAATTCACCCCTCCACTTT.

The chain joins TRBV7-9 to TRBJ2-5; 8 positions agree with TRBD2. Germline values: CDR1 SEHNR, CDR2 FQNEAQ (reference sequence). V trimming: 2 bases; J trimming: 5 bases; junction bases outside the gene matches: 7. The CDR3 runs to 15 residues. The CDR3 bases are TGTGCCAGCAGCTTATGGGCGGGGGGCCAGGAGACCCAGTACTTC. Translation: CASSLWAGGQETQYF.

This chain joins TRBV6-5 and TRBJ2-4; D is possibly TRBD1 (5 bases). The germline V gene has CDR1 MNHEY and CDR2 SVGAGI. The CDR3 runs to 14 residues. Trimming shortened V by 5 bases and J by 5 bases, and 13 bases separated the two germline ends. CDR3 DNA sequence: TGTGCCAGCAGTGAGATAGGGGCCCAAAACATTCAGTACTTC. Its translation: CASSEIGAQNIQYF.

The rearrangement links TRBV6-5 to TRBJ1-2, with TRBD1 identical over 7 bases. The trim removed 8 bases at V and 5 bases at J, leaving 5 bases unmatched. This CDR3 region has 12 residues. Germline CDR1 is MNHEY and CDR2 is SVGAGI. CDR3 sequence (DNA): TGTGCCAGCGGTCAACAGGGGTATGGCTACACCTTC. Its translation: CASGQQGYGYTF.

The rearrangement uses TRBV15 and TRBJ2-2; TRBD2 is a possible D gene (6 bases). Per the germline V gene, CDR1 is LNHNV and CDR2 is YYDKDF (reference sequence). The CDR3 has 15 amino acids. Trimming took off 0 bases at V and 5 bases at J, with 10 bases between the two ends. For the CDR3, the DNA is TGTGCCACCAGCAGAGATCTGCGGGAAACCGGGGAGCTGTTTTTT. It codes for CATSRDLRETGELFF.

Comments on this clone: Other DNA variants within this sample encode the same CDR3. The chain has TRBV4-1 and TRBJ2-7; D gene ambiguous. There are 13 residues in the CDR3. The V end was cut by 1 base, the J end by 1 base, with 5 bases between. Germline V gene lookup returns CDR1 MGHRA and CDR2 YSYEKL. The CDR3 DNA reads as TGCGCCAGCAGCCAAGTACCGTCCTACGAGCAGTACTTC. Translated, it gives CASSQVPSYEQYF.

This sequence joins TRBV2 and TRBJ1-1; D is ambiguous. The CDR3 runs to 14 residues. The V and J ends lost 1 base and 5 bases respectively, with 11 bases between them. Germline V gene lookup returns CDR1 SNHLY and CDR2 FYNNEI. The CDR3 bases are TGTGCCAGCAGTGAAGGAGGGTTAAAAACTGAAGCTTTCTTT. Translated: CASSEGGLKTEAFF. Complete variable domain (other parts from reference TRBV2 and TRBJ1-1): EPEVTQTPSHQVTQMGQEVILRCVPISNHLYFYWYRQILGQKVEFLVSFYNNEISEKSEIFDDQFSVERPDGSNFTLKIRSTKLEDSAMYFCASSEGGLKTEAFFGQGTRLTVV.

The chain employs TRBV4-2 and TRBJ2-3; 12 nucleotides line up with TRBD2. The ends lost 5 bases at V and 6 bases at J; junction bases unmatched: 6. This CDR3 has 15 amino acids. CDR1 LGHNA and CDR2 YNFKEQ come from the germline V gene. Here the CDR3 reads CASSTLAGGLDTQYF. The CDR3 DNA sequence: TGTGCCAGCAGCACACTAGCGGGGGGTCTTGATACGCAGTATTTT.

The chain employs TRBV6-5 and TRBJ1-2; perhaps TRBD1 as D (5 bases). The CDR3 has 13 residues. The germline V gene encodes CDR1 MNHEY and CDR2 SVGAGI. Between the trimmed V and J ends, which lost 2 bases and 11 bases, there was a span of 15 bases. In nucleotides, the CDR3 is TGTGCCAGCAGTTACCAGGGCTCAAGCTTATACACCTTC. Protein sequence: CASSYQGSSLYTF.

This chain uses TRBV5-1 with TRBJ2-7; 13 nucleotides align to TRBD2. Losses at the gene ends were 3 bases for V and 2 bases for J; bases not matched to a gene: 2. CDR3 size: 15 residues. Germline V gene lookup returns CDR1 SGHRS and CDR2 YFSETQ. The CDR3 DNA is TGCGCCAGCAGCTCCGGGACTAGCGGGACCTACGAGCAGTACTTC. Amino acids: CASSSGTSGTYEQYF.

This chain connects TRBV4-3 to TRBJ1-1; no clear D. This CDR3 is built from 15 residues. Germline loops: CDR1 LGHNA, CDR2 YSLEER. Trimming took off 2 bases at V and 5 bases at J, with 15 bases between the two ends. CDR3 coding DNA: TGCGCCAGCAGCCAACAGATGGGTGATTTAACTGAAGCTTTCTTT. This encodes CASSQQMGDLTEAFF.

The V gene is TRBV2, the J gene TRBJ1-1; D remains ambiguous. The CDR3 runs 15 residues. Trimming removed 7 bases from V and 3 bases from J, with 18 bases in between. Germline CDR1 is SNHLY and CDR2 is FYNNEI. The chain's CDR3 is CASTISLVTDTEAFF. Written as DNA, the CDR3 is TGTGCCAGCACCATCTCGTTGGTAACAGACACTGAAGCTTTCTTT.

Of note for this clone: Other DNA sequences from this sample encode an identical CDR3 as well. The rearrangement links TRBV6-5 to TRBJ2-1; TRBD2 matches 12 bases. The CDR3 is 15 residues long. Germline CDR1 MNHEY, CDR2 SVGAGI. J gave up 8 bases and V 0 bases, and 2 bases lay outside the gene matches. CDR3 region: CASSYSGLAGDEQFF. The CDR3 bases are TGTGCCAGCAGTTACTCGGGACTAGCGGGCGATGAGCAGTTCTTC.

The chain is built from TRBV27 and TRBJ2-5, with TRBD2 matching 13 bases. CDR3 length: 15 amino acids. Per germline, CDR1 MNHEY and CDR2 SMNVEV (reference sequence). With V trimmed by 6 bases and J by 2 bases, 3 bases remained unmatched. The CDR3 region is CASSGLAGVQETQYF. DNA for the CDR3: TGTGCCAGCAGCGGACTAGCGGGAGTTCAAGAGACCCAGTACTTC.

The chain is built from TRBV19 and TRBJ1-5; a weak D match, TRBD1 (6 bases). CDR3 size: 17 residues. V lost 3 bases to trimming and J lost 2 bases, with 17 bases between them. Germline V CDR1 and CDR2: LNHDA, SQIVND (reference sequence). The CDR3: CASSMGPYREGNQPQHF. In DNA, the CDR3 is TGTGCCAGTAGTATGGGCCCTTACAGGGAGGGCAATCAGCCCCAGCATTTT.

The rearrangement uses TRBV7-6 and TRBJ2-5, with D perhaps matching TRBD1 or TRBD2 (6 bases each). CDR1 and CDR2 (germline): SGHVS, FNYEAQ. Trimming removed 2 bases from V and 5 bases from J, with 15 bases in between. The CDR3 spans 15 residues. The CDR3 reads CASSLFGEGGETQYF. The CDR3 coding sequence is TGTGCCAGCAGCTTATTTGGGGAAGGGGGGGAGACCCAGTACTTC.